This TCR beta chain was sequenced in a study of blood T cell repertoires in COVID-19. The wider study: Collection of acute and convalescent COVID-19 samples took place in the United States, Italy and Spain.

Original processing notes: Reference gene primer amplification gave nucleated cell count estimates. Sequenced by immunoSEQ multiplex PCR; TCRdb stores in-frame clones only, minus some. V and J calls and clone size are as listed in that table; D and trimming were resolved from the DNA. The sample holds about 82,000 clones, around four fifths seen once. Trimming took 0 bases from V and 4 from J; bases not matched to a gene: 6. In germline, CDR1 is LNHDA, CDR2 SQIVND (reference sequence). This CDR3 has 18 residues. This clone was observed once. This specimen includes other DNA sequences encoding the same CDR3.

The sequenced sample was peripheral blood. This chain uses TRBV19 with TRBJ2-2; 12 bases align to TRBD1. The TCR was taken from an elderly man with active or convalescent COVID-19. CDR3 sequence (DNA): TGTGCCAGTAGTATAGAGGGACAGGGGGCTGGGGGCACCGGGGAGCTGTTTTTT. Translating gives CASSIEGQGAGGTGELFF.